These T cell receptor beta chains were read from a single sample in a study of identical twins. MiXCR, applied by TCRdb to the 5' RACE reads, yields one record per CDR3 protein. The sample shows some 500,000 distinct CDR3 sequences, around 20% of them seen only once. The same sample was also used in a study of T cells expressing NK-cell markers.

The sequenced sample was CD4+ T cells sorted from blood. The receptors were sampled from a woman aged 18-35 years in good health. The CDR3 runs from the conserved cysteine through the conserved F or W. D genes are given only for firm matches. Not every row has a clone size; where given, it reads once, few, many or a size class.

cdr3_nt: TGCAGCGTTGATGGGACTAGCGGGAGGGGTGAGCAGTTCTTC; cdr3_aa: CSVDGTSGRGEQFF; v_call: TRBV29-1; clone_size: many; j_call: TRBJ2-1; d_call: TRBD2
cdr3_nt: TGTGCCAGCAGTTCCCCGAGCGGGAGCCAGGACGAGCAGTACTTC; cdr3_aa: CASSSPSGSQDEQYF; v_call: TRBV27; clone_size: .; j_call: TRBJ2-7; d_call: TRBD2
cdr3_nt: TGTGCCAGTAGTATGGGACAGGGAACTGAAGCTTTCTTT; cdr3_aa: CASSMGQGTEAFF; v_call: TRBV19; clone_size: few; j_call: TRBJ1-1; d_call: TRBD1
cdr3_nt: TGTGCCAGCAGCGTAGGGGCTGGGACAGGAGACCCCAAAAACATTCAGTACTTC; cdr3_aa: CASSVGAGTGDPKNIQYF; v_call: TRBV9; clone_size: .; j_call: TRBJ2-4; d_call: TRBD1
cdr3_nt: TGTGCCAGCAGCTTAGGGACTAGCGGGGTGGTTGAGCAGTTCTTC; cdr3_aa: CASSLGTSGVVEQFF; v_call: TRBV7-2; clone_size: few; j_call: TRBJ2-1; d_call: TRBD2
cdr3_nt: TGTGCCAGCTCACCCCCCAGCGGAACCTACAATGAGCAGTTCTTC; cdr3_aa: CASSPPSGTYNEQFF; v_call: TRBV18; clone_size: .; j_call: TRBJ2-1; d_call: .
cdr3_nt: TGCGCCACCTCCGCGGGGGTGAACACTGAAGCTTTCTTT; cdr3_aa: CATSAGVNTEAFF; v_call: TRBV5-1; clone_size: .; j_call: TRBJ1-1; d_call: .
cdr3_nt: TGCAGTGCTCGACAGTACGAGGGGAGTGAGCAGTTCTTC; cdr3_aa: CSARQYEGSEQFF; v_call: TRBV20-1; clone_size: .; j_call: TRBJ2-1; d_call: .
cdr3_nt: TGTGCCAGCAGCTCCCCATGGTCGGGAAACGAGCAGTACTTC; cdr3_aa: CASSSPWSGNEQYF; v_call: TRBV7-2; clone_size: few; j_call: TRBJ2-7; d_call: .
cdr3_nt: TGCGCCAGCAGCTTGTCGCAGGGCTACAATGAGCAGTTCTTC; cdr3_aa: CASSLSQGYNEQFF; v_call: TRBV5-1; clone_size: .; j_call: TRBJ2-1; d_call: .
cdr3_nt: TGTGCCAGCAGTGAAACCCCGACTAGCGGGGGATTCACAGATACGCAGTATTTT; cdr3_aa: CASSETPTSGGFTDTQYF; v_call: TRBV2; clone_size: few; j_call: TRBJ2-3; d_call: TRBD2
cdr3_nt: TGCAGTGCGGGGCTATTTACGCATAAGTTTAGCACAGATACGCAGTATTTT; cdr3_aa: CSAGLFTHKFSTDTQYF; v_call: TRBV20-1; clone_size: .; j_call: TRBJ2-3; d_call: .
cdr3_nt: TGTGCTAGCAGCCCTTATAGCGGGGGGGCCGGTACGCAGTATTTT; cdr3_aa: CASSPYSGGAGTQYF; v_call: TRBV7-7; clone_size: .; j_call: TRBJ2-3; d_call: TRBD2
cdr3_nt: TGTGCCAGCAGCTTGGTTAGCAGGACAGATACGCAGTATTTT; cdr3_aa: CASSLVSRTDTQYF; v_call: TRBV7-8; clone_size: .; j_call: TRBJ2-3; d_call: .
cdr3_nt: TGTGCCAGCACTACCGGAGCGGGGGGGGAATATTCCCCTGAGCAGTTCTTC; cdr3_aa: CASTTGAGGEYSPEQFF; v_call: TRBV12-3/TRBV12-4; clone_size: many; j_call: TRBJ2-1; d_call: TRBD2
cdr3_nt: TGCGCCAGCAGCTTTGGAGGGATCGAACACGAGCAGTACTTC; cdr3_aa: CASSFGGIEHEQYF; v_call: TRBV5-1; clone_size: many; j_call: TRBJ2-7; d_call: .
cdr3_nt: TGCAGTGCTCCGGGACGGCCCTCCTACGAGCAGTACTTC; cdr3_aa: CSAPGRPSYEQYF; v_call: TRBV20-1; clone_size: few; j_call: TRBJ2-7; d_call: .
cdr3_nt: TGTGCCAGCAGCTTAGGGGGACAGACGAAGTACTTC; cdr3_aa: CASSLGGQTKYF; v_call: TRBV7-2; clone_size: .; j_call: TRBJ2-4; d_call: TRBD1
cdr3_nt: TGCAGTGCTACCCGGACTAGCGGGGGGACGGCAGATACGCAGTATTTT; cdr3_aa: CSATRTSGGTADTQYF; v_call: TRBV20-1; clone_size: .; j_call: TRBJ2-3; d_call: TRBD2
cdr3_nt: TGTGCCAGCACTAGCGGCCTCAGCTCCTACAATGAGCAGTTCTTC; cdr3_aa: CASTSGLSSYNEQFF; v_call: TRBV6-1; clone_size: .; j_call: TRBJ2-1; d_call: TRBD2
cdr3_nt: TGCAGTGCTAGAGATAGCTGGGAGGGCACCGGGGAGCTGTTTTTT; cdr3_aa: CSARDSWEGTGELFF; v_call: TRBV20-1; clone_size: few; j_call: TRBJ2-2; d_call: TRBD2
cdr3_nt: TGTGCCAGCAGCTTAGATCCCGGCAGGGGTATGAGTGGCATTCAGTACTTC; cdr3_aa: CASSLDPGRGMSGIQYF; v_call: TRBV11-2; clone_size: few; j_call: TRBJ2-4; d_call: .
cdr3_nt: TGTGCCAGCAGACCGGACAGCGCCTACGAGCAGTACTTC; cdr3_aa: CASRPDSAYEQYF; v_call: TRBV5-5; clone_size: few; j_call: TRBJ2-7; d_call: .
cdr3_nt: TGCAGTGCTAGAGGGACAGGTATCAGGAGCAATCAGCCCCAGCATTTT; cdr3_aa: CSARGTGIRSNQPQHF; v_call: TRBV20-1; clone_size: few; j_call: TRBJ1-5; d_call: TRBD1
cdr3_nt: TGTGCCAGCAGCGACGGGTTGCCCTCCACAGATACGCAGTATTTT; cdr3_aa: CASSDGLPSTDTQYF; v_call: TRBV7-2; clone_size: .; j_call: TRBJ2-3; d_call: .
cdr3_nt: TGCAGTGCTAGGCTTTATATCACAGATACGCAGTATTTT; cdr3_aa: CSARLYITDTQYF; v_call: TRBV20-1; clone_size: few; j_call: TRBJ2-3; d_call: .
cdr3_nt: TGCAGTGCCACTAGCGGGAGTGAGACCCAGTACTTC; cdr3_aa: CSATSGSETQYF; v_call: TRBV20-1; clone_size: many; j_call: TRBJ2-5; d_call: TRBD2
cdr3_nt: TGCGCCAGCAGCTCTGACAGGGAGCAGTTCTTC; cdr3_aa: CASSSDREQFF; v_call: TRBV5-1; clone_size: .; j_call: TRBJ2-1; d_call: .
cdr3_nt: TGTGCCAGCAGCTTGCGGGCGGGCGTCGGGGAGCTGTTTTTT; cdr3_aa: CASSLRAGVGELFF; v_call: TRBV5-6; clone_size: .; j_call: TRBJ2-2; d_call: .
cdr3_nt: TGCAGTGCTAGGGGGGACACCGGGGAGCTGTTTTTT; cdr3_aa: CSARGDTGELFF; v_call: TRBV20-1; clone_size: .; j_call: TRBJ2-2; d_call: .
cdr3_nt: TGTGCCAGCAGCCCCCATAGCGGGGGGCCCGAGCAGTACTTC; cdr3_aa: CASSPHSGGPEQYF; v_call: TRBV7-3; clone_size: .; j_call: TRBJ2-7; d_call: TRBD2
cdr3_nt: TGCAGCGTTTCTGACAGGGGAGAAATCCATGAGCAGTTCTTC; cdr3_aa: CSVSDRGEIHEQFF; v_call: TRBV29-1; clone_size: .; j_call: TRBJ2-1; d_call: TRBD1
cdr3_nt: TGTGCTGGCAGCGCGGCGGTCCGCGGTAAAGAGACCCAGTACTTC; cdr3_aa: CAGSAAVRGKETQYF; v_call: TRBV7-7; clone_size: .; j_call: TRBJ2-5; d_call: .
cdr3_nt: TGTGCCAGCAGCCCCTCGTCTAATGAAAAACTGTTTTTT; cdr3_aa: CASSPSSNEKLFF; v_call: TRBV12-3/TRBV12-4; clone_size: .; j_call: TRBJ1-4; d_call: .
cdr3_nt: TGCAGTGCTAGTCGGCCCAGCGGGGGGCCAGAGACCCAGTACTTC; cdr3_aa: CSASRPSGGPETQYF; v_call: TRBV20-1; clone_size: .; j_call: TRBJ2-5; d_call: TRBD2
cdr3_nt: TGTGCCAGCAGCTTAGGGGCCCCCCGGGGGAGCCCCTTCTACAATGAGCAGTTCTTC; cdr3_aa: CASSLGAPRGSPFYNEQFF; v_call: TRBV11-2; clone_size: few; j_call: TRBJ2-1; d_call: .
cdr3_nt: TGCGCCAGCAGCTTGGATCAGCGGGAGGGCGCGCAGTACTTC; cdr3_aa: CASSLDQREGAQYF; v_call: TRBV5-1; clone_size: .; j_call: TRBJ2-7; d_call: TRBD2
cdr3_nt: TGCGCCAGCAGCTTGGCCTCCGGCGGGAGGGCCGAGGAGACCCAGTACTTC; cdr3_aa: CASSLASGGRAEETQYF; v_call: TRBV5-1; clone_size: few; j_call: TRBJ2-5; d_call: TRBD2
cdr3_nt: TGTGCCAGCAGCTTGGGAGAAAGGATGAACACTGAAGCTTTCTTT; cdr3_aa: CASSLGERMNTEAFF; v_call: TRBV7-2; clone_size: .; j_call: TRBJ1-1; d_call: .
cdr3_nt: TGTGCTAGTGGTTTGACAGGGGGCAATCAGCCCCAGCATTTT; cdr3_aa: CASGLTGGNQPQHF; v_call: TRBV12-5; clone_size: few; j_call: TRBJ1-5; d_call: TRBD1
cdr3_nt: TGTGCCAGCAGCCAAGATCTAGGAGTCACCGGGGAGCTGTTTTTT; cdr3_aa: CASSQDLGVTGELFF; v_call: TRBV4-2; clone_size: few; j_call: TRBJ2-2; d_call: .
cdr3_nt: TGCGCCCGGAGCTACGAGCAGTACTTC; cdr3_aa: CARSYEQYF; v_call: TRBV5-1; clone_size: few; j_call: TRBJ2-7; d_call: .
cdr3_nt: TGCGCCAGCAGCTTAGCGGGACTAGCGGGAGACGAGCAGTACTTC; cdr3_aa: CASSLAGLAGDEQYF; v_call: TRBV5-1; clone_size: .; j_call: TRBJ2-7; d_call: TRBD2
cdr3_nt: TGCGCCAGCAGGAAGACTAGCGGGAGGGCCTACGAGCAGTACTTC; cdr3_aa: CASRKTSGRAYEQYF; v_call: TRBV10-2; clone_size: .; j_call: TRBJ2-7; d_call: TRBD2
cdr3_nt: TGTGCCAGCAGTTACGAGGGGGAGCTGTTTTTT; cdr3_aa: CASSYEGELFF; v_call: TRBV6-6; clone_size: few; j_call: TRBJ2-2; d_call: .
cdr3_nt: TGTGCCTGGAGTGTGAGGCTAGCGGCTAGCACAGATACGCAGTATTTT; cdr3_aa: CAWSVRLAASTDTQYF; v_call: TRBV30; clone_size: .; j_call: TRBJ2-3; d_call: TRBD2
cdr3_nt: TGTGCCAGCCAGGATCCACGACAGGGAAACTATGGCTACACCTTC; cdr3_aa: CASQDPRQGNYGYTF; v_call: TRBV11-2; clone_size: .; j_call: TRBJ1-2; d_call: TRBD1
cdr3_nt: TGTGCCAGCAGCATAAACTACGAGCAGTACTTC; cdr3_aa: CASSINYEQYF; v_call: TRBV13; clone_size: .; j_call: TRBJ2-7; d_call: .
cdr3_nt: TGTGCCAGCAGCTTAGGGGGACTAGCTGATCGAGAGACCCAGTACTTC; cdr3_aa: CASSLGGLADRETQYF; v_call: TRBV11-2; clone_size: few; j_call: TRBJ2-5; d_call: TRBD2
cdr3_nt: TGTGCCAGTAGGACTAGCGGGATTGGGGCCAACGTCCTGACTTTC; cdr3_aa: CASRTSGIGANVLTF; v_call: TRBV27; clone_size: few; j_call: TRBJ2-6; d_call: TRBD2
cdr3_nt: TGCGCCAGCAGCCCGGGGACAGGGGCCGAAAAACTGTTTTTT; cdr3_aa: CASSPGTGAEKLFF; v_call: TRBV5-1; clone_size: few; j_call: TRBJ1-4; d_call: TRBD1
cdr3_nt: TGTGCCAGCAGCTTATACATGAACACAGATACGCAGTATTTT; cdr3_aa: CASSLYMNTDTQYF; v_call: TRBV7-8; clone_size: few; j_call: TRBJ2-3; d_call: .
cdr3_nt: TGTGCCAGCGGGGGTCCGGATGGCTACACCTTC; cdr3_aa: CASGGPDGYTF; v_call: TRBV27; clone_size: few; j_call: TRBJ1-2; d_call: .